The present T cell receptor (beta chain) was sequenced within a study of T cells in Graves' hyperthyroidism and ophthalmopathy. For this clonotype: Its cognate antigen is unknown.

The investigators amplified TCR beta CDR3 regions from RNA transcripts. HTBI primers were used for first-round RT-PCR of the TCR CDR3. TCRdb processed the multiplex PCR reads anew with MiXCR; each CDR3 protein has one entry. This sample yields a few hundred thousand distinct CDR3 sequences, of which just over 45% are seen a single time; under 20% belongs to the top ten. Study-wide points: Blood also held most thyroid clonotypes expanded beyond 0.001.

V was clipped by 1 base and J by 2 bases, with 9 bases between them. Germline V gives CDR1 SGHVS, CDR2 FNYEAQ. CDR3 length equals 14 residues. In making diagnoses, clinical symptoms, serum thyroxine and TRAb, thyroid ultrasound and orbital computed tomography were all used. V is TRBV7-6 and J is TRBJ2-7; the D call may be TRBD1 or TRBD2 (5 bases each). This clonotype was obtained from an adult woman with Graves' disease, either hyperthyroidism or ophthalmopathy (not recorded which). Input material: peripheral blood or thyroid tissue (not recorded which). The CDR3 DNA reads TGTGCCAGCAGCTTAGAAGGGGAGACCTACGAGCAGTACTTC. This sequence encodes CASSLEGETYEQYF.